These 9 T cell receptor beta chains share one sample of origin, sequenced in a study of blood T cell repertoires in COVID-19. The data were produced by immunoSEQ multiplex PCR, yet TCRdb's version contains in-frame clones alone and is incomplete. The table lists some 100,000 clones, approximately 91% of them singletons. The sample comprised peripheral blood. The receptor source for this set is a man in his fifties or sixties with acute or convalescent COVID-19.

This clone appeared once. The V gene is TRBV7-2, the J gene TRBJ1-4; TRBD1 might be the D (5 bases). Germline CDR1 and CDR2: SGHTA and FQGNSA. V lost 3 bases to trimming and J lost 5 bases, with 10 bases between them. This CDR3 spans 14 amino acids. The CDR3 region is CASSLASGNEKLFF. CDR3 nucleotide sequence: TGTGCCAGCAGCTTGGCGTCAGGGAATGAAAAACTGTTTTTT.

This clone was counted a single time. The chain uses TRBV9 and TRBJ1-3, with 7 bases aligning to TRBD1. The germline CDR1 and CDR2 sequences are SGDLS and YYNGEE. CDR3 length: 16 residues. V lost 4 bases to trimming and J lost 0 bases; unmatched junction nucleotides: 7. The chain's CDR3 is CASSPVGTDSGNTIYF. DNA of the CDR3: TGTGCCAGCAGCCCAGTGGGGACAGACTCTGGAAACACCATATATTTT. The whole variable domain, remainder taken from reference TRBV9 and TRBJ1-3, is DSGVTQTPKHLITATGQRVTLRCSPRSGDLSVYWYQQSLDQGLQFLIQYYNGEERAKGNILERFSAQQFPDLHSELNLSSLELGDSALYFCASSPVGTDSGNTIYFGEGSWLTVV.

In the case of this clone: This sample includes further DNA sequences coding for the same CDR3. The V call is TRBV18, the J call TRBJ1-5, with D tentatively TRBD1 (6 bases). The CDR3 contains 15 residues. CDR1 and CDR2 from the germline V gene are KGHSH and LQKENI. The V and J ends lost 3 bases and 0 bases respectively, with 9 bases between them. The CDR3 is CASSPGQNSNQPQHF. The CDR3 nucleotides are TGTGCCAGCTCACCTGGACAGAATAGCAATCAGCCCCAGCATTTT. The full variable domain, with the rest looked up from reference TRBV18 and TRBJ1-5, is NAGVMQNPRHLVRRRGQEARLRCSPMKGHSHVYWYRQLPEEGLKFMVYLQKENIIDESGMPKERFSAEFPKEGPSILRIQQVVRGDSAAYFCASSPGQNSNQPQHFGDGTRLSIL.

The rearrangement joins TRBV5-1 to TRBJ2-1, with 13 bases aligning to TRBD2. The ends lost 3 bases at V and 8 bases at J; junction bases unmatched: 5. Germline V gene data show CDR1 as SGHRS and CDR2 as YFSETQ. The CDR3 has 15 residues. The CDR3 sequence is CASSWGLAGIDEQFF. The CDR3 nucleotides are TGCGCCAGCAGCTGGGGACTAGCGGGAATAGATGAGCAGTTCTTC.

CDR3 DNA: TGTGCCAGCAGACTTACAGGGCTAGAGACCCAGTACTTC. Protein: CASRLTGLETQYF. The V gene is TRBV5-8, the J gene TRBJ2-5; a possible D gene is TRBD1 (6 bases). This CDR3 contains 13 residues. The V gene's germline CDR1 is SGHTS and CDR2 YDEGEE. Trimming left V 5 bases short and J 4 bases short, with 12 bases between. The whole variable domain, remainder taken from reference TRBV5-8 and TRBJ2-5, is EAGVTQSPTHLIKTRGQQATLRCSPISGHTSVYWYQQALGLGLQFLLWYDEGEERNRGNFPPRFSGRQFPNYSSELNVNALELEDSALYLCASRLTGLETQYFGPGTRLLVL.

CDR3 sequence (DNA): TGTGCCATCAGTGCCCCCGGGAGCTCCTACAATGAGCAGTTCTTC. The encoded protein is CAISAPGSSYNEQFF. This chain connects TRBV10-3 to TRBJ2-1; weak D call: TRBD2 (6 bases). This CDR3 is 15 amino acids long. V lost 4 bases, J lost 0 bases, and 10 bases lay in between. Germline V gene lookup returns CDR1 ENHRY and CDR2 SYGVKD.

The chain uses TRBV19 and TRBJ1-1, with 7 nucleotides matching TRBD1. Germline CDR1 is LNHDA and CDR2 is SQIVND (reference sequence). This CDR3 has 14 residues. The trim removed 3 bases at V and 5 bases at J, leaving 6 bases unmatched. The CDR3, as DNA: TGTGCCAGTAGTATTGGGGACAGCGGAACTGAAGCTTTCTTT. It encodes CASSIGDSGTEAFF.

The CDR3 loop is CASSVPSGSGNEQFF. CDR3 sequence (DNA): TGTGCCAGCAGCGTCCCTAGCGGGAGTGGTAATGAGCAGTTCTTC. The gene calls are TRBV9 and TRBJ2-1, with TRBD2 identical over 10 bases. With V trimmed by 2 bases and J by 7 bases, 6 bases remained unmatched. The CDR3 covers 15 residues. CDR1 is SGDLS, CDR2 YYNGEE, per germline.

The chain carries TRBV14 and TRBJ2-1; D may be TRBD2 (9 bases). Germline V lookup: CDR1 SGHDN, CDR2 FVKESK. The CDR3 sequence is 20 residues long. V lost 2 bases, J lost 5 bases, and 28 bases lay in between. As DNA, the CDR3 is TGTGCCAGCAGCCAATTTCGACAGGGGTGGCTGGCTAGCGGGAACAATGAGCAGTTCTTC. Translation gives CASSQFRQGWLASGNNEQFF.